Sequencing of this T cell receptor (beta chain) was carried out in a study of shared clonotypes between healthy human individuals. About the research overall: CD4 naive and memory got three plates each, CD8 naive two, CD8 memory one. Whole-study findings and limits: When compared with the clonotypes that were shared by all four sorted-subset donors, the non-shared clonotypes turned out to have lower generation probabilities. The sampled material consisted only of blood, and tissue repertoires are likely to differ.

Turning to this clone: Antigen specificity is unknown.

Using immunoSEQ multiplex PCR, the repertoire was profiled, and TCRdb retains in-frame clones only, with some absent. The table shows approximately 530,000 clones, with around 95% occurring only once. Partitioning of CD4+ cells yielded a CD45RA+ naive subset and a CD45RA-negative memory subset. This CDR3 is 13 amino acids long. Germline CDR1 is MDHEN and CDR2 is SYDVKM. V was pared by 3 bases and J by 8 bases, with 11 bases between. The rearrangement joins TRBV28 to TRBJ2-1; the D is unclear. Sample: naive CD4+ T cells sorted from blood. Subset specified: CD45RA+ positively selected. This receptor was obtained from a woman aged 25 to 39 in good health. In nucleotides, the CDR3 is TGTGCCAGCAGTTTCCTGCGCTTGGATGAGCAGTTCTTC. Its translation is CASSFLRLDEQFF. The whole variable domain, remainder taken from reference TRBV28 and TRBJ2-1, is DVKVTQSSRYLVKRTGEKVFLECVQDMDHENMFWYRQDPGLGLRLIYFSYDVKMKEKGDIPEGYSVSREKKERFSLILESASTNQTSMYLCASSFLRLDEQFFGPGTRLTVL.